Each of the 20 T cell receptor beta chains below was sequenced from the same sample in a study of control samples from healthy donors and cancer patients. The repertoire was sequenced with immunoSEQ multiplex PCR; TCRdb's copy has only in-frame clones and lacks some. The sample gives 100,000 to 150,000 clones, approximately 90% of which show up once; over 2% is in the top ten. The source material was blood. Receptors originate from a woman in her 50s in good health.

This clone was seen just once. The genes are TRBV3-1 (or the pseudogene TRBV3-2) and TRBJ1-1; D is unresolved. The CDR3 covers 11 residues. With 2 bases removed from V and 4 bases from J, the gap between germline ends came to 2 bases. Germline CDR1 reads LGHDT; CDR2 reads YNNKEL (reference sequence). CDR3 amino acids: CASSQSTEAFF. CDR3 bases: TGTGCCAGCAGCCAATCCACTGAAGCTTTCTTT.

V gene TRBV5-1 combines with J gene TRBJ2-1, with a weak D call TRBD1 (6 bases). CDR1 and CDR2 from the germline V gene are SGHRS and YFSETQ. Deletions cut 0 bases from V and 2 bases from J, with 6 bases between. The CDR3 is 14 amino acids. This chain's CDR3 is CASSLEGAYNEQFF. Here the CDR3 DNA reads TGCGCCAGCAGCTTGGAGGGGGCCTACAATGAGCAGTTCTTC.

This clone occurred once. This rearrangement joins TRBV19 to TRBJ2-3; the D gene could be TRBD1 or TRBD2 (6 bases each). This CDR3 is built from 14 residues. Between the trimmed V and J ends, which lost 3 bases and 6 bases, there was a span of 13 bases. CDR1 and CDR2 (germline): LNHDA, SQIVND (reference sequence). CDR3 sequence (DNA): TGTGCCAGTAGTATCAACCGAGGGGGGGATACGCAGTATTTT. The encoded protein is CASSINRGGDTQYF.

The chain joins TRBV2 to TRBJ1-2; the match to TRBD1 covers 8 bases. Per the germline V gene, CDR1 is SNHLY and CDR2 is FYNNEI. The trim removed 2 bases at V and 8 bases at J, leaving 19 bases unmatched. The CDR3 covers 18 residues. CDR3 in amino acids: CASSEHPVRDRLMGGYTF. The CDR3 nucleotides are TGTGCCAGCAGTGAACATCCTGTGAGGGACAGGTTAATGGGGGGCTACACCTTC.

The CDR3 region is CASSHGTINTEAFF. CDR3 in DNA: TGTGCCAGCAGCCACGGGACGATTAACACTGAAGCTTTCTTT. This sequence joins TRBV11-2 and TRBJ1-1, with a tentative D call TRBD1 (5 bases). CDR3 length equals 14 residues. Germline loops: CDR1 SGHAT, CDR2 FQNNGV. V shed 5 bases and J shed 2 bases, with 12 bases lying between them. Based on the CDR3 plus reference TRBV11-2 and TRBJ1-1, the full variable domain is EAGVAQSPRYKIIEKRQSVAFWCNPISGHATLYWYQQILGQGPKLLIQFQNNGVVDDSQLPKDRFSAERLKGVDSTLKIQPAKLEDSAVYLCASSHGTINTEAFFGQGTRLTVV.

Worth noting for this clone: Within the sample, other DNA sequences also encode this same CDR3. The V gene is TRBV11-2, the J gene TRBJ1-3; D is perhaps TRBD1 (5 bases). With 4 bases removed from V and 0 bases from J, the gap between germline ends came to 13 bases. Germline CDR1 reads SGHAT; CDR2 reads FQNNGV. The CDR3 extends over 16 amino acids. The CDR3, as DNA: TGTGCCAGCAGCTGGGGGAGGGGTCGCTCTGGAAACACCATATATTTT. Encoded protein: CASSWGRGRSGNTIYF.

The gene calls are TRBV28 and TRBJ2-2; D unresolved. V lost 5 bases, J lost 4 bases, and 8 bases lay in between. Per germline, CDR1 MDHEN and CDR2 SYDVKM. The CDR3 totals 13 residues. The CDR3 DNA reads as TGTGCCAGCAGTATCAGTGGCACCGGGGAGCTGTTTTTT. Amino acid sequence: CASSISGTGELFF.

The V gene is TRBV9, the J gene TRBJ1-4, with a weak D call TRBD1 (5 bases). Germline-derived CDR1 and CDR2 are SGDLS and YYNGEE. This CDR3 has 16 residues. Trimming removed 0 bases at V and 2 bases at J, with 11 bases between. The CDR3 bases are TGTGCCAGCAGCGTAGCCCAGGGAGGGACTAATGAAAAACTGTTTTTT. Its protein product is CASSVAQGGTNEKLFF.

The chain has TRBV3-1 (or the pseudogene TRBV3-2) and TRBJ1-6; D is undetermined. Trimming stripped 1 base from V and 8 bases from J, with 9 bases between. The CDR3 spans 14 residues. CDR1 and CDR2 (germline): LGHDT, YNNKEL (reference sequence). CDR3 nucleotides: TGTGCCAGCAGCCAAGGCATGACTTATTCACCCCTCCACTTT. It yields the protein CASSQGMTYSPLHF.

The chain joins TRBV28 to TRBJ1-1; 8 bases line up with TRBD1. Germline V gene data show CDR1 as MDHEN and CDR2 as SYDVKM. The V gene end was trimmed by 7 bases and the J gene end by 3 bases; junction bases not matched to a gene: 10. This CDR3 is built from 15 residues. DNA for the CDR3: TGTGCCAGCAACCCAACAGGGGGTTTCGACACTGAAGCTTTCTTT. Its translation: CASNPTGGFDTEAFF.

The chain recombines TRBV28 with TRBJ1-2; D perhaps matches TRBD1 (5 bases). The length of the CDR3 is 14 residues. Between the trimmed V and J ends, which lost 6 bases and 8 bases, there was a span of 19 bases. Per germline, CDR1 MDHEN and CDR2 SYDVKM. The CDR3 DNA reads TGTGCCAGCAGCCCCGGGAGCAGGGTTAGCGGCTACACCTTC. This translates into CASSPGSRVSGYTF.

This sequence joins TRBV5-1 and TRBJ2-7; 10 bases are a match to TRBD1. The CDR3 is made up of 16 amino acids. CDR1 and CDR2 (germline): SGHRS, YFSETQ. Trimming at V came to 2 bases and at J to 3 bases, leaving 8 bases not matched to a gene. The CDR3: CASSFARDRGDYEQYF. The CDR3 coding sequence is TGCGCCAGCAGCTTTGCTCGGGACAGGGGAGACTACGAGCAGTACTTC. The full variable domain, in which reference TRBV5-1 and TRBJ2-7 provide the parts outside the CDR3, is KAGVTQTPRYLIKTRGQQVTLSCSPISGHRSVSWYQQTPGQGLQFLFEYFSETQRNKGNFPGRFSGRQFSNSRSEMNVSTLELGDSALYLCASSFARDRGDYEQYFGPGTRLTVT.

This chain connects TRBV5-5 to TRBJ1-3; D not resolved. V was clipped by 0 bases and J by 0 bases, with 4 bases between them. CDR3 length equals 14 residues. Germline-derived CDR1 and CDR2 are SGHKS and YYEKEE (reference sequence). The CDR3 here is CASSLDFSGNTIYF. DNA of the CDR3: TGTGCCAGCAGCTTGGACTTCTCTGGAAACACCATATATTTT.

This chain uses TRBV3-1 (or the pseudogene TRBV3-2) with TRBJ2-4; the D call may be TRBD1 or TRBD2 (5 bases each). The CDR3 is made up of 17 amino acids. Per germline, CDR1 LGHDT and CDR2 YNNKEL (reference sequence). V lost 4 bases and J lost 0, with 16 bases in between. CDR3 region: CASSPTGTLLAKNIQYF. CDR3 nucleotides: TGTGCCAGCAGCCCGACCGGGACCCTCCTAGCCAAAAACATTCAGTACTTC.

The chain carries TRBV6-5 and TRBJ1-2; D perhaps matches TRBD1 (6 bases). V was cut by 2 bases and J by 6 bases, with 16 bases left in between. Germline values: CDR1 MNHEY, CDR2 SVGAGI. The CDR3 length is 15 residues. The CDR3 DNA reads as TGTGCCAGCAGTTACACTACAGGGATTAGGGATGGCTACACCTTC. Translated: CASSYTTGIRDGYTF.

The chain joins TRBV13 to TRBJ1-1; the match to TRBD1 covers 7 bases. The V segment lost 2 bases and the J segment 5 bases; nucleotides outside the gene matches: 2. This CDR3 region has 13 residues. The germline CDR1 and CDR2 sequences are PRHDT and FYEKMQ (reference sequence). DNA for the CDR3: TGTGCCAGCAGCTTAACAGGGGTGACTGAAGCTTTCTTT. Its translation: CASSLTGVTEAFF. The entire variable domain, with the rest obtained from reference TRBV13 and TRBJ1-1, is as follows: AAGVIQSPRHLIKEKRETATLKCYPIPRHDTVYWYQQGPGQDPQFLISFYEKMQSDKGSIPDRFSAQQFSDYHSELNMSSLELGDSALYFCASSLTGVTEAFFGQGTRLTVV.

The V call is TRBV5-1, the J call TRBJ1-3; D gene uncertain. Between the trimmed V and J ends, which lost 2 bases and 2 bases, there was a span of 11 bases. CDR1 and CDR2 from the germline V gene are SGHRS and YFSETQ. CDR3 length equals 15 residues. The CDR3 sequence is CASSFIAGPGNTIYF. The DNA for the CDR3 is TGCGCCAGCAGCTTTATTGCAGGCCCTGGAAACACCATATATTTT.

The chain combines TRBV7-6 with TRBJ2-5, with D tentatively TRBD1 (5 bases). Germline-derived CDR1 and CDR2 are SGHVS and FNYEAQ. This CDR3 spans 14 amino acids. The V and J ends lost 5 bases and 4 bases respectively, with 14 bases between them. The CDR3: CASSIRVGGETQYF. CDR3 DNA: TGTGCCAGCAGCATCAGGGTAGGCGGAGAGACCCAGTACTTC. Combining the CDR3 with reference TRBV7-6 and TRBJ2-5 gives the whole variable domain GAGVSQSPRYKVTKRGQDVALRCDPISGHVSLYWYRQALGQGPEFLTYFNYEAQQDKSGLPNDRFSAERPEGSISTLTIQRTEQRDSAMYRCASSIRVGGETQYFGPGTRLLVL.

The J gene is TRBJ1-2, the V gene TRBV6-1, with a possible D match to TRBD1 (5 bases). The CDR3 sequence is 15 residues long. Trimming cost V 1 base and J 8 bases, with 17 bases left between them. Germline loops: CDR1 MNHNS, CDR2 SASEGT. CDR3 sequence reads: CASSEEISSPGGYTF. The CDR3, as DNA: TGTGCCAGCAGTGAAGAAATATCTAGCCCAGGGGGCTACACCTTC.

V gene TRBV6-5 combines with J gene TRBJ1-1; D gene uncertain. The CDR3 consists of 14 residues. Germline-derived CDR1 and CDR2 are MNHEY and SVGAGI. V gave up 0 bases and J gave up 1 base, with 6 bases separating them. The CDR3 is CASSYSLQNTEAFF. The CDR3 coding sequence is TGTGCCAGCAGTTACTCGCTACAGAACACTGAAGCTTTCTTT.